Presented here are 14 T cell receptor beta chains from one specimen sequenced in a study of tumor and adjacent non-tumor tissue in lung cancer. The template was RNA from unsorted bulk tissue. The library came from three nested PCR rounds adapted from ARM-PCR protocols. TCRdb itself ran the multiplex PCR reads through MiXCR, one entry per CDR3 protein. In the table there are 85,000 to 100,000 distinct CDR3 sequences, around 71% of which are singletons. The sequencing input was lung tumor tissue. All receptors derive from a man aged 55 to 69 with non-small cell lung cancer.

About this clonotype: A read error may account for a junction end that differs from germline. V and J are TRBV5-5 and TRBJ2-3; 7 bases line up with TRBD1. Matching the DNA end better, TRBJ1-5 makes the J call doubtful. CDR1 is SGHKS and CDR2 is YYEKEE in the germline V gene (reference sequence). The CDR3 sequence is 14 residues long. The CDR3 DNA reads TGTGCCAGCAGTTTGGACAGGCCCACAGATACGCAGCATTTT. Translated, it gives CASSLDRPTDTQHF.

This clonotype has just a few counts. This could be a read error, since a much larger clone is one nucleotide away. The V call is TRBV10-1, the J call TRBJ1-1; TRBD1 is a possible D gene (6 bases). This CDR3 is 15 amino acids long. The ends were cut back, 6 bases at V and 4 bases at J, with 18 bases in the middle. Germline values: CDR1 WNHNN, CDR2 SYGVQD (reference sequence). The DNA of the CDR3 is TGCGCCAGCAGACGGGACAAGGGAATGGGCACTGAAGCTTTCTTT. This sequence encodes CASRRDKGMGTEAFF.

A single count supports this clonotype. Possible read error: a much larger clone is one base away. The rearrangement joins TRBV6-2 or TRBV6-3 to TRBJ2-7, with D tentatively TRBD1 or TRBD2 (5 bases each). With 4 bases removed from V and 10 bases from J, the gap between germline ends came to 20 bases. From germline, CDR1 is MNHEY and CDR2 SVGEGT. This CDR3 is 14 amino acids long. CDR3 loop: CASSSEGQCEEQYF. The CDR3 region has the DNA TGTGCCAGCAGTTCCGAGGGGCAGTGCGAGGAACAGTACTTC.

On this clonotype: A read error may produce the germline difference seen at one junction end. This chain uses TRBV4-2 with TRBJ2-4; TRBD2 is a possible D gene (6 bases). Germline V lookup: CDR1 LGHNA, CDR2 YNFKEQ. The CDR3 consists of 19 residues. Here the CDR3 DNA reads TGTGCCAGCAGCCAAGCGCAGGCTAGCGTATCGTTAGCCAAAGACATTCGGTACTTC. Translation: CASSQAQASVSLAKDIRYF.

The rearrangement links TRBV20-1 to TRBJ2-1; no definite D call. The CDR3 contains 12 residues. V gave up 4 bases and J gave up 4 bases, with 8 bases separating them. The V gene's germline CDR1 is DFQATT and CDR2 SNEGSKA (reference sequence). The CDR3 region is CSAISAYNEQFF. CDR3 nucleotide sequence: TGCAGTGCTATATCAGCTTACAATGAGCAGTTCTTC.

This clonotype was recorded once. Possible read error: a much larger clone is one base away. The rearrangement joins TRBV7-2 to TRBJ2-7; TRBD2 aligns across 10 bases. Germline V CDR1 and CDR2: SGHTA, FQGNSA. The CDR3 loop spans 14 amino acids. CDR3 bases: TGTGCCAGCACCTTAGCGGGGGGCTCCTACGAGCAGTACTTC. Protein sequence: CASTLAGGSYEQYF.

The table lists this clonotype with a few counts. A read error may produce the germline difference seen at one junction end. The chain carries TRBV4-3 and TRBJ2-7, with 11 bases that match TRBD2. This CDR3 contains 14 residues. CDR1 LGHNA and CDR2 YSLEER come from the germline V gene. CDR3: CASSPGLADYEQYF. The CDR3 DNA sequence: TGCGCCAGTAGCCCGGGACTAGCGGACTACGAGCAGTACTTC.

This clonotype was counted a single time. V is TRBV5-1 and J is TRBJ2-1; 11 bases map to TRBD2. Per germline, CDR1 SGHRS and CDR2 YFSETQ. The CDR3 spans 16 residues. The ends lost 3 bases at V and 3 bases at J; junction bases unmatched: 5. CDR3 nucleotides: TGCGCCAGCAGCTCGAGCGGGACTAGCGGCTACAATGAGCAGTTCTTC. Protein sequence: CASSSSGTSGYNEQFF.

This clonotype was seen once. This may stem from a read error, because a much larger clone lies one nucleotide away. The chain joins TRBV20-1 to TRBJ1-3; no reliable D call. Trimming removed 5 bases at V and 2 bases at J, with 13 bases between. Germline V gene data show CDR1 as DFQATT and CDR2 as SNEGSKA (reference sequence). This CDR3 comprises 14 residues. In DNA, the CDR3 is TGCAGTGCTCGAACCGGGATAGCTGGAAACACCATATATTTT. Its protein is CSARTGIAGNTIYF.

This clonotype has a handful of counts. The chain is built from TRBV7-2 and TRBJ2-5, with D tentatively TRBD1 (6 bases). Germline loops: CDR1 SGHTA, CDR2 FQGNSA. Trimming shortened V by 2 bases and J by 2 bases, and 9 bases separated the two germline ends. The CDR3 has 14 residues. CDR3 DNA: TGTGCCAGCAGCTTACTGGGACAACAAGAGACCCAGTACTTC. The encoded protein is CASSLLGQQETQYF. Filled out from reference TRBV7-2 and TRBJ2-5, the complete variable domain reads GAGVSQSPSNKVTEKGKDVELRCDPISGHTALYWYRQSLGQGLEFLIYFQGNSAPDKSGLPSDRFSAERTGGSVSTLTIQRTQQEDSAVYLCASSLLGQQETQYFGPGTRLLVL.

Of note for this clonotype: No conserved phenylalanine or tryptophan ends this CDR3, so it is likely a read error. The rearrangement uses TRBV12-3 or TRBV12-4 and TRBJ2-1, with TRBD2 identical over 8 bases. The J segment lost 0 bases and the V segment lost 6 bases, leaving 4 bases of the junction unmatched. This CDR3 is built from 15 residues. CDR3 nucleotide sequence: TGTGCCAGCAGGTATGCGGGAGGCTCCTACAATGAGCAGTTCTTG. Translation: CASRYAGGSYNEQFL.

This chain links TRBV19 with TRBJ2-1; D call uncertain. Between the trimmed V and J ends, which lost 0 bases and 6 bases, there was a span of 12 bases. This CDR3 has 15 amino acids. The germline gives CDR1 LNHDA, CDR2 SQIVND (reference sequence). Here the CDR3 reads CASSIENSLGNEQFF. DNA of the CDR3: TGTGCCAGTAGTATAGAGAACAGTTTGGGCAATGAGCAGTTCTTC.

This chain uses TRBV12-3 or TRBV12-4 with TRBJ1-3; D unresolved. This CDR3 spans 12 amino acids. The CDR3 sequence: CASGEVENTIYF. The DNA of the CDR3 is TGTGCTAGCGGTGAGGTGGAAAACACCATATATTTT.

Note on this clonotype: It may be a read error: a sequence one base away is much more abundant. This sequence joins TRBV19 and TRBJ2-2; TRBD1 agrees at 8 bases. This CDR3 comprises 15 residues. The germline V gene encodes CDR1 LNHDA and CDR2 SQIVND (reference sequence). The ends lost 11 bases at V and 1 base at J; junction bases unmatched: 9. CDR3 sequence reads: CACTRQGRNTGELFF. The DNA for the CDR3 is TGTGCCTGTACTCGACAGGGGAGGAACACCGGGGAGCTGTTTTTT.